The source of this TCR beta chain is a study of blood T cell repertoires in COVID-19. About the research overall: From T cells, B-cell-depleted T cells, or PBMCs came the material, which was cDNA or gDNA.

There are 16 residues in the CDR3. The junction had 9 bases not matched to a gene; V was cut back by 4 bases and J by 4 bases. CDR1 is MNHEY, CDR2 SVGEGT, per germline. In the authors' methods: How many nucleated cells were present was estimated from reference gene primer amplification. Assay: immunoSEQ multiplex PCR; the TCRdb copy retains only in-frame clones and omits some. V, J and clone size are those of that table, while D and trimming were read from the DNA. The sample yields approximately 90,000 clones, roughly 80% seen once. Sequencing was performed on peripheral blood. The V call is TRBV6-2 or TRBV6-3, the J call TRBJ1-5, with 8 bases aligning to TRBD1. This TCR was recovered from a man older than 75 with active or convalescent COVID-19. This CDR3 reads CASSFLTGVGNQPQHF. CDR3 in DNA: TGTGCCAGCAGTTTTCTGACAGGGGTTGGTAATCAGCCCCAGCATTTT.